The subject of this entry is one T cell receptor (beta chain). This CDR3 comprises 15 residues. Germline CDR1 is WSHSY and CDR2 is SAAADI. The V gene end was trimmed by 6 bases and the J gene end by 1 base; junction bases not matched to a gene: 6. The data were produced by immunoSEQ multiplex PCR, yet TCRdb's version contains in-frame clones alone and is incomplete. The sample shows more than 150,000 clones, 90% of them seen only once. The data are from a study of blood T cell repertoires in COVID-19. Across the whole study: Samples of COVID-19 (acute and convalescent) were obtained from the United States, Italy and Spain. Sample material is recorded as cDNA or gDNA derived from T cells, B-cell-depleted T cells, or PBMCs.

This sequence originates from a man aged 45-65 years with acute or convalescent COVID-19. The source material was peripheral blood. This chain connects TRBV10-2 to TRBJ2-3; 8 bases fit TRBD1. The CDR3 protein is CASSVTGGGTDTQYF. CDR3 DNA: TGCGCCAGCAGCGTCACAGGGGGAGGCACAGATACGCAGTATTTT.